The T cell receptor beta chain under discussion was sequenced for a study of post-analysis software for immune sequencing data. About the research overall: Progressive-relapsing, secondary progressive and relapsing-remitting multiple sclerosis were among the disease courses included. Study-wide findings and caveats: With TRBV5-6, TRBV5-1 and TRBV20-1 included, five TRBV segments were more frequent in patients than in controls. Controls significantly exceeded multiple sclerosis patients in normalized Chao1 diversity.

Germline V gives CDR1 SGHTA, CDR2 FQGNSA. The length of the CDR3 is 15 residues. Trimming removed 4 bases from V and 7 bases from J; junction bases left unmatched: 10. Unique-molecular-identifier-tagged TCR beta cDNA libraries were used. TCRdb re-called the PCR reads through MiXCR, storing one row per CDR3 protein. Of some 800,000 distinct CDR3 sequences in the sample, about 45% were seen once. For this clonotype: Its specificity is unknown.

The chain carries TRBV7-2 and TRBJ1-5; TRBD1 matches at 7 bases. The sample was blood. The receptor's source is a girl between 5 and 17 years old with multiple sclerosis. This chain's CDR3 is CASSSAQTGKQPQHF. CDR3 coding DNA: TGTGCCAGCAGCTCAGCCCAGACAGGGAAGCAGCCCCAGCATTTT.